The T cell receptor (beta chain) described here comes from a study of blood T cells in healthy people across ages. This clonotype occurred a few times. The CDR3 spans 16 residues. The V and J ends lost 5 bases and 8 bases, in that order; junction bases with no gene match: 12. The authors ran a second PCR of 7 to 11 cycles using a sample-barcoded 5' primer and a J-beta primer mix. A single record per CDR3 protein comes from TCRdb applying MiXCR to the 5' RACE reads. Of some 1.5 million distinct CDR3 sequences in the sample, 25% to 30% are singletons; the top ten hold around 7.7%. The authors isolated at least 7 million PBMCs per sample.

This chain joins TRBV12-3 or TRBV12-4 and TRBJ2-1, with TRBD2 identical over 10 bases. This TCR derives from a woman between 25 and 40 years old in good health. Sequencing used blood. CDR3 in amino acids: CASSPGRAGGEDEQFF. As DNA, the CDR3 is TGTGCCAGCAGTCCGGGGCGAGCGGGAGGGGAGGATGAGCAGTTCTTC.